This is a list of T cell receptor beta chains from one sample in a study of CD4+ T cells in melanoma. Using immunoSEQ multiplex PCR, the repertoire was profiled, and TCRdb retains in-frame clones only, with some absent. The table has some 15,000 clones, roughly two thirds seen once; the top ten hold roughly 15%. What was sequenced was cells from a culture (not recorded whether cultured in vitro). The receptors derive from a human donor with melanoma. Both conserved end residues are part of each CDR3. D genes are given only for firm matches. The size field is filled for only some rows; it gives once, few, many or a size class.

CDR3 DNA: TGTGCCAGCAGCCATTCCCGGACAGGCTTGAACACTGAAGCTTTCTTT; CDR3 protein: CASSHSRTGLNTEAFF; D gene: TRBD1; V gene: TRBV6-6; J gene: TRBJ1-1; clone size: NA
CDR3 DNA: TGTGCCACCAGCAACGGGGAGGGCGGGGAGCTGTTTTTT; CDR3 protein: CATSNGEGGELFF; D gene: TRBD2; V gene: TRBV15; J gene: TRBJ2-2; clone size: once
CDR3 DNA: TGCGCCAGCAGCCAAGTTGGGCAGGGGAGTCGTGATGAAAAACTGTTTTTT; CDR3 protein: CASSQVGQGSRDEKLFF; D gene: NA; V gene: TRBV4-1; J gene: TRBJ1-4; clone size: NA
CDR3 DNA: TGTGCCAGCTCACCCGCCTATGCAGGGGAGAGTGGCTACACCTTC; CDR3 protein: CASSPAYAGESGYTF; D gene: NA; V gene: TRBV18; J gene: TRBJ1-2; clone size: few
CDR3 DNA: TGCGCCAGCAGCTTGGGCCGTTCTTCCCACCCAGATACGCAGTATTTT; CDR3 protein: CASSLGRSSHPDTQYF; D gene: NA; V gene: TRBV5-1; J gene: TRBJ2-3; clone size: NA
CDR3 DNA: TGTGCCAGCAGAACGGGCCCGGGGAGCAATCAGCCCCAGCATTTT; CDR3 protein: CASRTGPGSNQPQHF; D gene: NA; V gene: TRBV6-1; J gene: TRBJ1-5; clone size: NA
CDR3 DNA: TGTGCCAGCAGCCGAAGGGCTGGGACTAGCGGGGCCTACGAGCAGTACTTC; CDR3 protein: CASSRRAGTSGAYEQYF; D gene: TRBD2; V gene: TRBV27; J gene: TRBJ2-7; clone size: NA
CDR3 DNA: TGTGCCAGTAGTGACCACGGGGGGGCCCGGCGAGAGACCCAGTACTTC; CDR3 protein: CASSDHGGARRETQYF; D gene: TRBD2; V gene: TRBV19; J gene: TRBJ2-5; clone size: NA
CDR3 DNA: TGTGCCAGCAGCTCCCCGGCGGGGGGGAGTGAGCAGTTCTTC; CDR3 protein: CASSSPAGGSEQFF; D gene: TRBD2; V gene: TRBV11-2; J gene: TRBJ2-1; clone size: NA
CDR3 DNA: TGTGCCAGCAGTCGCCAAGATTACACTGAAGCTTTCTTT; CDR3 protein: CASSRQDYTEAFF; D gene: NA; V gene: TRBV6-1; J gene: TRBJ1-1; clone size: NA
CDR3 DNA: TGCGCCAGCAGCCCCGGGACCCTGTACAATGAGCAGTTCTTC; CDR3 protein: CASSPGTLYNEQFF; D gene: NA; V gene: TRBV4-1; J gene: TRBJ2-1; clone size: NA
CDR3 DNA: TGTGCCAGCACCTCAAGGACAGGGGGTATAATCAAACTGTTTTTT; CDR3 protein: CASTSRTGGIIKLFF; D gene: TRBD1; V gene: TRBV11-2; J gene: TRBJ1-4; clone size: few